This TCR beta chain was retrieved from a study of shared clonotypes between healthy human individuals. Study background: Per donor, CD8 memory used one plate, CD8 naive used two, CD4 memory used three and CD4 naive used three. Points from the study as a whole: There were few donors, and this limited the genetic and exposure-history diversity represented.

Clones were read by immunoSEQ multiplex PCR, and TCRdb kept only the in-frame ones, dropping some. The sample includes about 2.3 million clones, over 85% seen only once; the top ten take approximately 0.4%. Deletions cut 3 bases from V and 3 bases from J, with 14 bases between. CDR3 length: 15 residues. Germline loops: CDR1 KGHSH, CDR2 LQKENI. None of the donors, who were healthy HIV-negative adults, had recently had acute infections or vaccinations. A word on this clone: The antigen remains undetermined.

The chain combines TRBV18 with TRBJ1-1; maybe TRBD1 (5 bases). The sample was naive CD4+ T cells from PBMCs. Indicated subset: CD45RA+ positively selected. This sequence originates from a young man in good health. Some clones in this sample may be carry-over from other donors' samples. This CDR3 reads CASSPRARGYTEAFF. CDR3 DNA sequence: TGTGCCAGCTCACCCCGGGCCCGGGGGTACACTGAAGCTTTCTTT.